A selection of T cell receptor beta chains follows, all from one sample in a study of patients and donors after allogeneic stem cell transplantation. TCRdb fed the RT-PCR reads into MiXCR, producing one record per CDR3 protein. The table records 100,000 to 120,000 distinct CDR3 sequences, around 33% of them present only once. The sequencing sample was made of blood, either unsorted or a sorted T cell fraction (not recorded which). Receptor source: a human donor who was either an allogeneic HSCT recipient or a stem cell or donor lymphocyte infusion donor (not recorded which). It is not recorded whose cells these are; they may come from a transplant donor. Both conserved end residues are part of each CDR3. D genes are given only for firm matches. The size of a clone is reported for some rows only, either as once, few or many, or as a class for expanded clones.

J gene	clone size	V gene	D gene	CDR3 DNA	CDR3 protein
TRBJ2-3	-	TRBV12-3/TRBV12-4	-	TGTGCCAGCAGTCCTTTGAAGGGAAGGGTCACAGATACGCAGTATTTT	CASSPLKGRVTDTQYF
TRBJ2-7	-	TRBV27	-	TGTGCCTCCGGAGGGCCATACGAGCAGTACTTC	CASGGPYEQYF
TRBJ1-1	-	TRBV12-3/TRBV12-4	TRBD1	TGTGCCAGCAGTCCCCTCCGGGACAGGGCTTTCTTT	CASSPLRDRAFF
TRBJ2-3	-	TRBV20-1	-	TGCAGTGCTAGAGTAGCAGGGGCAGATACGCAGTATTTT	CSARVAGADTQYF
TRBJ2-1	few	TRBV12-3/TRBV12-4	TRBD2	TGTGCCAGCAGGGAGGGACTAGCGGTCTCCTACAATGAGCAGTTCTTC	CASREGLAVSYNEQFF
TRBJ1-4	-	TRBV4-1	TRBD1	TGCGCCAGCAGCCCGGGACAGACTACAACTAATGAAAAACTGTTTTTT	CASSPGQTTTNEKLFF
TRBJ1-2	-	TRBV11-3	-	TGTGCCAGCAGCCGAAAGACTAACTATGGCTACACCTTC	CASSRKTNYGYTF
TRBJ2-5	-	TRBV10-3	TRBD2	TGTGCCACCCAGCTAGCGGGGCAAGAGACCCAGTACTTC	CATQLAGQETQYF
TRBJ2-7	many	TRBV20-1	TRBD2	TGCAGTGCTAGAAGGCTAGCGGGAGCCCCCATAGATGACGAGCAGTACTTC	CSARRLAGAPIDDEQYF
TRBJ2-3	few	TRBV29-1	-	TGCAGCGTTGGGGGCAGAACTAGCACAGATACGCAGTATTTT	CSVGGRTSTDTQYF
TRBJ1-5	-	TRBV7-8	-	TGTGCCAGCAGCTTACTCTTTCAGGGGCGCAATCAGCCCCAGCATTTT	CASSLLFQGRNQPQHF
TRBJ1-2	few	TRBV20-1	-	TGCAGTGCTAGAGGGGCGAACTATGGCTACACCTTC	CSARGANYGYTF
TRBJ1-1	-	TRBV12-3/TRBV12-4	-	TGTGCCAGCAGTTTAAGGGTCCGGAACACTGAAGCTTTCTTT	CASSLRVRNTEAFF
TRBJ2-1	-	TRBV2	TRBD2	TGTGCCAGCAGTGGATCTAGCGGGAGGGCCAGGTACAATGAGCAGTTCTTC	CASSGSSGRARYNEQFF
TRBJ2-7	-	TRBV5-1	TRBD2	TGCGCCAGCAGCGGAAGTTTAGCGGGAGGCTCCTACGAGCAGTACTTC	CASSGSLAGGSYEQYF
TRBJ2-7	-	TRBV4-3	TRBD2	TGCGCCAGCAGCCCGGTGATAGCGGGGGCCTACGAGCAGTACTTC	CASSPVIAGAYEQYF
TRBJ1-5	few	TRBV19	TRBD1	TGTGCCAGTAGCACAGGGGATTATAGCAATCAGCCCCAGCATTTT	CASSTGDYSNQPQHF
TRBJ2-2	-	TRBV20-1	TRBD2	TGCAGTGCTAGAGATCAGGGGAGCGGGAGTAAGACCGGGGAGCTGTTTTTT	CSARDQGSGSKTGELFF
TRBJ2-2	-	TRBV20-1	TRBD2	TGCAGTGCTATTGGGGCGGGAGGGCCTGTAGGTACCGGGGAGCTGTTTTTT	CSAIGAGGPVGTGELFF
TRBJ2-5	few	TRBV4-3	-	TGCGCCAGCAGCCAAGATGGCAGGGGAGGTGAGACCCAGTACTTC	CASSQDGRGGETQYF
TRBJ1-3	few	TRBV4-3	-	TGCGCCAGCAGCCAAGTGCCCGGCGGAAACACCATATATTTT	CASSQVPGGNTIYF
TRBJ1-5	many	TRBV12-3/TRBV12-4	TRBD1	TGTGCCAGCAGCCCCCAGGGGGCCAGCAATCAGCCCCAGCATTTT	CASSPQGASNQPQHF
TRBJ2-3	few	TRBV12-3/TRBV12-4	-	TGTGCCAGCAGTTTTGGAGACAGCACAGATACGCAGTATTTT	CASSFGDSTDTQYF
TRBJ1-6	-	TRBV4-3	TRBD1	TGCGCCAGCAGCCAAACACAGGGGTATAATTCACCCCTCCACTTT	CASSQTQGYNSPLHF
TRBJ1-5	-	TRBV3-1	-	TGTGCCAGCAGCCAAGGTTTTCTTAGCAATCAGCCCCAGCATTTT	CASSQGFLSNQPQHF
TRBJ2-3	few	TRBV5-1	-	TGCGCCAGCAGCCGGAGTAGCGCTAAGAGCACAGATACGCAGTATTTT	CASSRSSAKSTDTQYF
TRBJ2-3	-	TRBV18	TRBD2	TGTGCCAGCTCACCGACTAGCAACACAGATACGCAGTATTTT	CASSPTSNTDTQYF
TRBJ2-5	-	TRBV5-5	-	TGTGCCAGCAGCTTGGCCCGGACAAACCCGGAGACCCAGTACTTC	CASSLARTNPETQYF
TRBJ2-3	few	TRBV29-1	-	TGCAGCGCTCCCACAGGGCTAGCGAGCACAGATACGCAGTATTTT	CSAPTGLASTDTQYF
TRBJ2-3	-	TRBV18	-	TGTGCCAGCTCACCCCAGGGGAAGGGTGATACGCAGTATTTT	CASSPQGKGDTQYF
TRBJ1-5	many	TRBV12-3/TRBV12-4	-	TGTGCCAGCGTCCAGGACCTCTATCAGCCCCAGCATTTT	CASVQDLYQPQHF
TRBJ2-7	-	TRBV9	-	TGTGCCAGCAGCGACGGGACTGGAAGTTTCTACGAGCAGTACTTC	CASSDGTGSFYEQYF
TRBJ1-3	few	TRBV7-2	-	TGTGCCAGCAGCCGCCTAGTCAGCTCTGGAAACACCATATATTTT	CASSRLVSSGNTIYF
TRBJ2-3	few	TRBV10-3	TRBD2	TGTGCTTCTTCCCCGGGACTACCAGATACGCAGTATTTT	CASSPGLPDTQYF
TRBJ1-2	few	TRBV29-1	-	TGCAGCGTTGAAGAACCCAAGCAGGGCCTCTATGGCTACACCTTC	CSVEEPKQGLYGYTF
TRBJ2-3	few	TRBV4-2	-	TGTGCCAGCAGGACCGGGACACAACGCACAGATACGCAGTATTTT	CASRTGTQRTDTQYF
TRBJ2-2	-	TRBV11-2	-	TGTGCCAGCAGTCCCCTGGGGGCCGGGGAGCTGTTTTTT	CASSPLGAGELFF
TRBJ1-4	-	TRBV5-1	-	TGCGCCAGCAGCCCCTGGACTGACAAAACCGAAAAACTGTTTTTT	CASSPWTDKTEKLFF
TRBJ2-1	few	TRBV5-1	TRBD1	TGCGCCAGCAGCTTGGGGGACAGGGGTGGCTACAATGAGCAGTTCTTC	CASSLGDRGGYNEQFF
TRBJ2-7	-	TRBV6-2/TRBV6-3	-	TGTGCCAGCAGTTATAGAGTAAGAACCGAGCAGTACTTC	CASSYRVRTEQYF
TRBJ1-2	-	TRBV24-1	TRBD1	TGTGCCACCAGTGGCCCGGGGCAGGGGGGCGGCTACACCTTC	CATSGPGQGGGYTF
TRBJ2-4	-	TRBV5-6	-	TGTGCCAGCAGTATGACAGGCGCCCCCAAAAACATTCAGTACTTC	CASSMTGAPKNIQYF
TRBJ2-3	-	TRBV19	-	TGTGCCAGTAGTCTACCGGGACATCCAGATACGCAGTATTTT	CASSLPGHPDTQYF
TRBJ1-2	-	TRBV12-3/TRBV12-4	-	TGTGCCAGCAGTTCCCCATCGGACACGTACTATGGCTACACCTTC	CASSSPSDTYYGYTF
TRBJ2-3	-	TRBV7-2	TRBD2	TGTGCCAGCAGTGTAGCGGGAGATACGCAGTATTTT	CASSVAGDTQYF
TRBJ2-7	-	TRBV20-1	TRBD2	TGCAGTGCTAGTAGCGGGAGCCCATTCTACGAGCAGTACTTC	CSASSGSPFYEQYF
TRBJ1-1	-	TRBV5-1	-	TGCGCCAGCAGCTTGGATCAGGGGACAGCTTTCTTT	CASSLDQGTAFF
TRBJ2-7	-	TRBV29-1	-	TGCAGCGTTGGACTCAGCTCCTACGAGCAGTACTTC	CSVGLSSYEQYF
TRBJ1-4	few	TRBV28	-	TGTGCCAGCAGTACCGGTGAAAAACTGTTTTTT	CASSTGEKLFF
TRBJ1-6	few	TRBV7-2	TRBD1	TGTGCCAGCAGCCGAAAAAGGGGGCTCGGGGCACCCCTCCACTTT	CASSRKRGLGAPLHF
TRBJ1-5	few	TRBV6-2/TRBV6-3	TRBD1	TGTGCCAGCAGCCTCGCCCGGGACAGGGTGTTTAATCAGCCCCAGCATTTT	CASSLARDRVFNQPQHF
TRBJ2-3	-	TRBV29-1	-	TGCAGCGTTGAAGATGGGATCACAGATACGCAGTATTTT	CSVEDGITDTQYF
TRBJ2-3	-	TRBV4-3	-	TGCGCCAGCAGCCAAGACCATACCCCTTCCCATACGCAGTATTTT	CASSQDHTPSHTQYF